Listed below are T cell receptor beta chains from one sample, sequenced in a study of blood T cell repertoires in COVID-19. This table comes from immunoSEQ multiplex PCR, and its TCRdb copy is limited to in-frame clones, with some not included. The sample holds around 97,000 clones, roughly 90% seen once. Sequencing was performed on peripheral blood. Receptors originate from a woman aged 60-70 years with acute or convalescent COVID-19. The CDR3 runs from the conserved cysteine through the conserved F or W. A D gene is named only where the DNA matches it firmly. Clone size appears in some rows only: once, few, many, or a class for an expanded clone.

v_gene	abundance	d_gene	j_gene	CDR3nt	CDR3aa
TRBV21-1	NA	NA	TRBJ2-1	TGTGCCAGCAGCAAAATTGGGCTAGCGGAGAACAATGAGCAGTTCTTC	CASSKIGLAENNEQFF
TRBV7-3	NA	TRBD1	TRBJ1-1	TGTGCCAGCAGCTTAACGGGACAGGGGATGGGAACTGAAGCTTTCTTT	CASSLTGQGMGTEAFF
TRBV24-1	NA	NA	TRBJ1-3	TGTGCCACCAGTGACGGGGACTCTGGAAACACCATATATTTT	CATSDGDSGNTIYF
TRBV3-1/TRBV3-2	NA	TRBD2	TRBJ2-7	TGTGCCAGCAGCCGTCTACTAGCGGTCTACGAGCAGTACTTC	CASSRLLAVYEQYF
TRBV5-6	NA	NA	TRBJ1-2	TGTGCCAGCAGTTGGACAGATAACTATGGCTACACCTTC	CASSWTDNYGYTF
TRBV6-5	NA	NA	TRBJ1-2	TGTGCCAGCTTACCCATAGGGACACGGTACTATGGCTACACCTTC	CASLPIGTRYYGYTF
TRBV7-9	once	TRBD2	TRBJ2-1	TGTGCCAGCAGCTTAGACACTTTTACTAGCGGGAGGGTGCATGAGCAGTTCTTC	CASSLDTFTSGRVHEQFF
TRBV5-8	few	TRBD1	TRBJ1-1	TGTGCCAGCAGCCCCCGGACAGGGGGCTCCCTGAACACTGAAGCTTTCTTT	CASSPRTGGSLNTEAFF
TRBV7-8	NA	TRBD1	TRBJ1-1	TGTGCCAGCAGCGAGCGGACAGGGGGCCTTGGCACTGAAGCTTTCTTT	CASSERTGGLGTEAFF
TRBV7-8	NA	TRBD1	TRBJ1-2	TGTGCCAGCAGCCGAGACCGGGACAGGGTTATTAACTATGGCTACACCTTC	CASSRDRDRVINYGYTF
TRBV24-1	NA	TRBD1	TRBJ2-6	TGTGCCACCAGTGATGCAGGGGGCGGGCCTGGGGCCAACGTCCTGACTTTC	CATSDAGGGPGANVLTF
TRBV3-1/TRBV3-2	NA	NA	TRBJ1-1	TGTGCCAGCAGCCAGTCGATCGGGAACACTGAAGCTTTCTTT	CASSQSIGNTEAFF
TRBV5-6	NA	NA	TRBJ2-3	TGTGCCAGCAGCTTCCCTGGAGGATACACAGATACGCAGTATTTT	CASSFPGGYTDTQYF
TRBV27	once	NA	TRBJ1-2	TGTGCCAGCAGTTTTGCAGGGGACTATGGCTACACCTTC	CASSFAGDYGYTF
TRBV3-1/TRBV3-2	NA	NA	TRBJ1-2	TGTGCCAGCAGCCCATCAGACAGGAGCTATGGCTACACCTTC	CASSPSDRSYGYTF
TRBV6-5	NA	NA	TRBJ1-2	TGTGCCAGCAGAACTACAGGGATCACTGGCTACACCTTC	CASRTTGITGYTF
TRBV27	NA	TRBD2	TRBJ2-1	TGTGCCAGCAGCCCAAGGTTAGCGGGTGGCTACAATGAGCAGTTCTTC	CASSPRLAGGYNEQFF
TRBV3-1/TRBV3-2	NA	TRBD2	TRBJ2-3	TGTGCCAGCAGCCAAGATTTCGGGCGGGAGGGTGGAGATACGCAGTATTTT	CASSQDFGREGGDTQYF
TRBV5-1	NA	NA	TRBJ2-1	TGCGCCAGCAGCTTGGGACTAGACAATGAGCAGTTCTTC	CASSLGLDNEQFF
TRBV19	NA	NA	TRBJ2-2	TGTGCCAGTAGTACTTTCGGGGGCGGGGAGCTGTTTTTT	CASSTFGGGELFF
TRBV5-1	NA	NA	TRBJ1-1	TGCGCCAGCAGCTTGGCAGAGAACACTGAAGCTTTCTTT	CASSLAENTEAFF
TRBV7-3	NA	NA	TRBJ1-3	TGTGCCAGCAGCTTAAGTGCGCAGGGGAGAAACACCATATATTTT	CASSLSAQGRNTIYF
TRBV27	NA	TRBD2	TRBJ2-2	TGTGCCAGCAGTTTGGGTAGCGGGAGCACCGGGGAGCTGTTTTTT	CASSLGSGSTGELFF
TRBV19	NA	TRBD1	TRBJ2-1	TGTGCCAGTATGGGGCAGGGGGTAAGTGAGCAGTTCTTC	CASMGQGVSEQFF